The 17 T cell receptor beta chains below were found in one sample sequenced in a study of cytomegalovirus exposure and HLA in healthy donors. In the PCR, 60 Vbeta and 13 Jbeta primers were used. The assay was immunoSEQ multiplex PCR, and TCRdb's table has in-frame clones only and misses some. The sample shows over 150,000 clones, 70% to 85% of them seen only once. The sample comprised PBMCs. The receptors here all came from a man younger than 35 in good health and CMV-seronegative.

The chain links TRBV27 to TRBJ1-1; a possible D gene is TRBD1 (5 bases). Germline V gene sequence: CDR1 MNHEY, CDR2 SMNVEV (reference sequence). This CDR3 is built from 13 residues. V lost 2 bases and J lost 5, with 9 bases in between. CDR3: CASSLPGGTEAFF. Here the CDR3 DNA reads TGTGCCAGCAGTTTACCCGGGGGTACTGAAGCTTTCTTT.

V gene TRBV27 combines with J gene TRBJ2-7, with 7 bases that match TRBD2. The CDR3 contains 14 residues. Trimming removed 5 bases from V and 0 bases from J; junction bases left unmatched: 4. The germline V gene has CDR1 MNHEY and CDR2 SMNVEV (reference sequence). The CDR3 region is CASSLAASSYEQYF. CDR3 nucleotides: TGTGCCAGCAGTCTAGCGGCTAGCTCCTACGAGCAGTACTTC.

J is TRBJ1-2 and V is TRBV10-3, with unresolved D. V was cut by 4 bases and J by 1 base, with 16 bases left in between. Germline loops: CDR1 ENHRY, CDR2 SYGVKD. The CDR3 runs to 16 residues. As DNA, the CDR3 is TGTGCCATCAGTGGAGGCAGCGACGTTTTTAACTATGGCTACACCTTC. It yields the protein CAISGGSDVFNYGYTF.

This clone was counted once. The chain recombines TRBV6-5 with TRBJ2-2, with a tentative D call TRBD2 (7 bases). The ends were cut back, 2 bases at V and 4 bases at J, with 14 bases in the middle. This CDR3 contains 16 residues. Per germline, CDR1 MNHEY and CDR2 SVGAGI. The CDR3 loop is CASSYPTGRVTGELFF. The CDR3 DNA follows: TGTGCCAGCAGTTACCCCACAGGGAGGGTCACCGGGGAGCTGTTTTTT.

V usage is TRBV5-1 and J usage is TRBJ2-7, with D tentatively TRBD2 (5 bases). The CDR3 consists of 16 residues. Per germline, CDR1 SGHRS and CDR2 YFSETQ. V lost 3 bases and J lost 0, with 16 bases in between. CDR3 amino acids: CASSSLLSGPSYEQYF. DNA for the CDR3: TGCGCCAGCAGCTCCCTCTTAAGCGGCCCCTCCTACGAGCAGTACTTC.

This chain joins TRBV7-9 and TRBJ2-3, with TRBD1 identical over 7 bases. Germline trimming cut 4 bases from V and 1 base from J; bases unmatched to any gene: 5. Germline V lookup: CDR1 SEHNR, CDR2 FQNEAQ (reference sequence). The CDR3 consists of 15 residues. CDR3 nucleotide sequence: TGTGCCAGCAGCTACCGGGACAGAGGCACAGATACGCAGTATTTT. Its translation is CASSYRDRGTDTQYF. Full variable domain (rest looked up from reference TRBV7-9 and TRBJ2-3): DTGVSQNPRHKITKRGQNVTFRCDPISEHNRLYWYRQTLGQGPEFLTYFQNEAQLEKSRLLSDRFSAERPKGSFSTLEIQRTEQGDSAMYLCASSYRDRGTDTQYFGPGTRLTVL.

This chain connects TRBV27 to TRBJ2-1; D gene uncertain. CDR1 MNHEY and CDR2 SMNVEV come from the germline V gene (reference sequence). V dropped 7 bases and J dropped 5 bases, with 15 bases sitting between them. The CDR3 runs to 14 residues. The CDR3 loop is CASIQTSLNNEQFF. In DNA, the CDR3 is TGTGCCAGCATACAGACATCTTTAAACAATGAGCAGTTCTTC.

The CDR3 DNA reads as TGTGCCAGCAGTTTATCGTGGGGGGGGTCCGGGGAGCTGTTTTTT. It yields the protein CASSLSWGGSGELFF. This sequence joins TRBV27 and TRBJ2-2; 7 bases match TRBD2. Looked up from germline, CDR1 is MNHEY and CDR2 is SMNVEV (reference sequence). The CDR3 runs to 15 residues. With V trimmed by 0 bases and J by 6 bases, 4 bases remained unmatched.

This clone was recorded a few times. The chain recombines TRBV2 with TRBJ2-7; no clear D. V lost 2 bases to trimming and J lost 0 bases, with 11 bases between them. CDR3 length: 15 residues. CDR1 SNHLY and CDR2 FYNNEI come from the germline V gene. The chain's CDR3 is CASSERSGYSYEQYF. The CDR3 DNA sequence: TGTGCCAGCAGTGAACGGTCCGGGTACTCCTACGAGCAGTACTTC.

The rearrangement links TRBV5-3 to TRBJ2-7; TRBD1 might be the D (5 bases). TRBV5-3 falls under the ORF class, with uncertain function. V was shortened by 0 bases and J by 2 bases, with 12 bases between the two germline ends. CDR3 length: 15 amino acids. The CDR3 is CARSLGGPQAYEQYF. The CDR3 region has the DNA TGTGCCAGAAGCTTGGGAGGCCCACAGGCCTACGAGCAGTACTTC.

This CDR3 is CASSFGDRGNYGYTF. As DNA, the CDR3 is TGCGCCAGCAGCTTTGGGGACAGGGGGAACTATGGCTACACCTTC. The rearrangement links TRBV5-1 to TRBJ1-2; 11 bases line up with TRBD1. Germline loops: CDR1 SGHRS, CDR2 YFSETQ. V lost 2 bases, J lost 2 bases, and 2 bases stayed unmatched. The CDR3 sequence is 15 residues long.

This clone was picked up one time. Additional DNA sequences in this sample encode the identical CDR3. The gene calls are TRBV28 and TRBJ2-7; D is ambiguous. The V end was cut by 4 bases, the J end by 2 bases, with 3 bases between. Germline V gene sequence: CDR1 MDHEN, CDR2 SYDVKM. CDR3 size: 11 residues. CDR3 nucleotides: TGTGCCAGCAGTTCGGCCTACGAGCAGTACTTC. Translated, it gives CASSSAYEQYF.

V gene TRBV27 combines with J gene TRBJ2-7, with D possibly matching TRBD2 (5 bases). V lost 8 bases and J lost 3, with 17 bases in between. The germline CDR1 and CDR2 sequences are MNHEY and SMNVEV (reference sequence). CDR3 length: 14 amino acids. CDR3: CASGPRGFGYEQYF. CDR3 DNA sequence: TGTGCCAGCGGCCCACGGGGATTTGGCTACGAGCAGTACTTC.

This chain uses TRBV7-2 with TRBJ2-1, with 11 bases that match TRBD1. Germline CDR1 and CDR2: SGHTA and FQGNSA. The junction had 4 bases not matched to a gene; V was cut back by 3 bases and J by 6 bases. The CDR3 has 15 amino acids. CDR3 sequence reads: CASSLDRGLSNEQFF. The CDR3 bases are TGTGCCAGCAGCTTGGACAGGGGGCTAAGCAATGAGCAGTTCTTC.

The J gene is TRBJ1-4, the V gene TRBV19; no clear D. CDR3 length: 15 residues. Between the trimmed V and J ends, which lost 5 bases and 0 bases, there was a span of 10 bases. Germline CDR1 reads LNHDA; CDR2 reads SQIVND (reference sequence). CDR3 sequence reads: CASSEYGATNEKLFF. CDR3 sequence (DNA): TGTGCCAGTAGTGAATACGGAGCAACTAATGAAAAACTGTTTTTT.

This clone has just a few counts. This chain joins TRBV2 and TRBJ2-6; TRBD1 matches at 7 bases. With V trimmed by 7 bases and J by 0 bases, 6 bases remained unmatched. The CDR3 has 16 residues. Germline V gene sequence: CDR1 SNHLY, CDR2 FYNNEI. For the CDR3, the DNA is TGTGCCAGCAAGAGGGACAGTTTCTCTGGGGCCAACGTCCTGACTTTC. This gives the protein CASKRDSFSGANVLTF.

This chain joins TRBV7-2 and TRBJ2-2; 15 nucleotides line up with TRBD2. Germline lookup yields CDR1 SGHTA and CDR2 FQGNSA. V trimming: 3 bases; J trimming: 4 bases; junction bases outside the gene matches: 6. The CDR3 length is 18 residues. The CDR3 reads CASSFRGTSGRFTGELFF. DNA for the CDR3: TGTGCCAGCAGCTTTAGGGGGACTAGCGGGAGGTTCACCGGGGAGCTGTTTTTT.